Below, 26 T cell receptor beta chains from the same sample are listed, as sequenced in a study of PD-1 blockade in classical Hodgkin lymphoma (dated by TCRdb to 2018 to 2020). Receptor libraries were prepared by the immunoSEQ multiplex PCR assay. TCRdb took over this immuneACCESS table, retaining in-frame rearrangements with V and J assigned. Such tables are incomplete; in checked studies, under half of the missing clones stem from an unresolved V gene, and the remainder is unexplained. Present in this sample are roughly 2,500 clones, 58% of which were seen just once. 33% of the sample belongs to the ten largest clones. Explained via the paper, the time point label denotes: cycle 1 day 1 (C1D1), immediately before nivolumab initiation. All trial patients had relapsed after autologous stem cell transplantation, with cohorts A, B and C differing in prior brentuximab vedotin exposure. The sequencing here drew on peripheral blood mononuclear cells (PBMCs), taken at baseline. Receptor source: a human donor with classical Hodgkin lymphoma.

Here the CDR3 DNA reads TGTGCCAGCAGCCCGCTTGGACTCTCTGGAAACACCATATATTTT. This encodes CASSPLGLSGNTIYF. J is TRBJ1-3 and V is TRBV28; D not certain. This CDR3 has 15 amino acids. Trimming took off 6 bases at V and 0 bases at J, with 12 bases between the two ends. The germline V gene has CDR1 MDHEN and CDR2 SYDVKM.

The table lists this clone with a few counts. The chain carries TRBV10-3 and TRBJ1-2; D unresolved. The CDR3 has 12 residues. The germline gives CDR1 ENHRY, CDR2 SYGVKD. The ends were cut back, 2 bases at V and 8 bases at J, with 9 bases in the middle. CDR3 coding DNA: TGTGCCATCAGTGAGGGTTCGGGGGGCTACACCTTC. Protein: CAISEGSGGYTF.

The chain employs TRBV5-1 and TRBJ2-1, with 10 positions matching TRBD2. V shed 3 bases, J shed 3 bases, and the junction held 6 bases outside the gene matches. The V gene's germline CDR1 is SGHRS and CDR2 YFSETQ. The CDR3 is 16 amino acids. CDR3 DNA sequence: TGCGCCAGCAGCTCCCTCGGGACTAGCGACTACAATGAGCAGTTCTTC. Amino acid sequence: CASSSLGTSDYNEQFF.

There are a few counts of this clone. Distinct nucleotide sequences in the sample also encode this CDR3. The CDR3 bases are TGTGCCAGCAGCCGACTCGGTAGGGGTTTTGTTGGCTACACCTTC. This sequence encodes CASSRLGRGFVGYTF. J is TRBJ1-2 and V is TRBV6-5, with D maybe TRBD1 (5 bases). Germline CDR1 reads MNHEY; CDR2 reads SVGAGI. The length of the CDR3 is 15 residues. Trimming left V 6 bases short and J 7 bases short, with 21 bases between.

This clone occurred once. This sequence joins TRBV21-1 and TRBJ1-4; the DNA was not used to check the table's D call, TRBD1. TRBV21-1 is a pseudogene locus. The CDR3 is 15 amino acids. The chain's CDR3 is CASRPQGGRGEKLFF. As DNA, the CDR3 is TGTGCCAGCAGGCCCCAAGGGGGAAGAGGAGAAAAACTGTTTTTT.

The chain uses TRBV7-6 and TRBJ2-2; D not resolved. CDR1 and CDR2 from the germline V gene are SGHVS and FNYEAQ. Trimming pared 6 bases from V and 1 base from J, leaving 15 bases between. This CDR3 is 16 amino acids long. Here the CDR3 reads CASRSGQVLNTGELFF. In DNA, the CDR3 is TGTGCCAGCAGATCCGGTCAGGTCTTGAACACCGGGGAGCTGTTTTTT.

The chain employs TRBV11-2 and TRBJ1-1, with 8 bases lining up with TRBD1. The V gene end was trimmed by 5 bases and the J gene end by 1 base; junction bases not matched to a gene: 6. Germline CDR1 is SGHAT and CDR2 is FQNNGV. The CDR3 is 15 amino acids. This chain's CDR3 is CASSPFGQGNTEAFF. CDR3 DNA sequence: TGTGCCAGCAGCCCTTTCGGACAGGGGAACACTGAAGCTTTCTTT.

The chain links TRBV29-1 to TRBJ2-5; no definite D call. The CDR3 loop spans 11 amino acids. CDR1 and CDR2 (germline): SQVTM, ANQGSEA. The V gene lost 7 bases and the J gene lost 5 bases, with 11 bases spanning the gap. The CDR3 spells CSAWKAETQYF. CDR3 nucleotide sequence: TGCAGCGCTTGGAAGGCGGAGACCCAGTACTTC.

The chain employs TRBV6-1 and TRBJ1-6, with D possibly being TRBD1 (5 bases). Germline V gives CDR1 MNHNS, CDR2 SASEGT. CDR3 size: 16 residues. The V gene lost 3 bases and the J gene lost 1 base, with 10 bases spanning the gap. Here the CDR3 reads CASSDQGQSYNSPLHF. DNA of the CDR3: TGTGCCAGCAGTGATCAGGGCCAGTCCTATAATTCACCCCTCCACTTT.

This clone came up a few times. The V gene is TRBV5-5, the J gene TRBJ2-3; D gene ambiguous. Germline V CDR1 and CDR2: SGHKS, YYEKEE (reference sequence). V was cut by 6 bases and J by 2 bases, with 19 bases left in between. The CDR3 consists of 16 residues. The DNA for the CDR3 is TGTGCCAGCATTAACAACCCCGCCTCGAACACAGATACGCAGTATTTT. Amino acids: CASINNPASNTDTQYF.

This clone has more than one count but fewer than ten. This rearrangement joins TRBV28 to TRBJ1-3; D ambiguous. Germline values: CDR1 MDHEN, CDR2 SYDVKM. This CDR3 has 18 residues. Deletions cut 4 bases from V and 0 bases from J, with 19 bases between. The DNA for the CDR3 is TGTGCCAGCAGTTCCCAAATCGGACCTCTACCCTCTGGAAACACCATATATTTT. Its translation: CASSSQIGPLPSGNTIYF.

This rearrangement joins TRBV19 to TRBJ1-2; D not resolved. The CDR3 runs to 12 residues. V was cut by 4 bases and J by 4 bases, with 7 bases left in between. Looked up from germline, CDR1 is LNHDA and CDR2 is SQIVND (reference sequence). CDR3 nucleotides: TGTGCCAGTAGTAGCGAAGGCTATGGCTACACCTTC. Amino acid sequence: CASSSEGYGYTF.

The table lists this clone with a few counts. The J gene is TRBJ1-6, the V gene TRBV6-1; a weak D match, TRBD1 (6 bases). The V gene's germline CDR1 is MNHNS and CDR2 SASEGT. Trimming pared 6 bases from V and 7 bases from J, leaving 13 bases between. The CDR3 has 14 amino acids. The CDR3 region has the DNA TGTGCCAGCAGGATACAGGGCTACAATTCACCCCTCCACTTT. Protein sequence: CASRIQGYNSPLHF.

Judged by abundance, this clone is large. CDR3 amino acids: CASSEAAGALNMNTEAFF. For the CDR3, the DNA is TGTGCCAGCAGTGAAGCCGCGGGGGCCCTCAATATGAACACTGAAGCTTTCTTT. This chain joins TRBV6-1 and TRBJ1-1; weak D call: TRBD1 (6 bases). V was pared by 0 bases and J by 0 bases, with 17 bases between. The germline gives CDR1 MNHNS, CDR2 SASEGT. The CDR3 is 18 residues long.

V and J are TRBV27 and TRBJ2-3; 9 bases match TRBD2. Trimming took 6 bases from V and 4 from J; bases not matched to a gene: 14. Germline CDR1 is MNHEY and CDR2 is SMNVEV (reference sequence). This CDR3 spans 17 amino acids. CDR3 residues: CASSNDRGGVLPDTQYF. DNA of the CDR3: TGTGCCAGCAGCAATGATCGCGGGGGGGTTCTCCCAGATACGCAGTATTTT.

The gene calls are TRBV2 and TRBJ1-1; a weak D match, TRBD1 (5 bases). The V and J ends lost 7 bases and 2 bases respectively, with 8 bases between them. The CDR3 contains 12 residues. CDR1 is SNHLY and CDR2 is FYNNEI in the germline V gene. Here the CDR3 reads CASKGHNTEAFF. For the CDR3, the DNA is TGTGCCAGCAAGGGGCACAACACTGAAGCTTTCTTT.

CDR3 amino acids: CASSQQLSGELFF. CDR3 DNA: TGTGCCAGCAGTCAGCAGTTATCCGGGGAGCTGTTTTTT. This chain joins TRBV2 and TRBJ2-2; no reliable D call. Trimming shortened V by 5 bases and J by 6 bases, and 10 bases separated the two germline ends. The CDR3 covers 13 residues. Germline V lookup: CDR1 SNHLY, CDR2 FYNNEI.

The chain recombines TRBV6-6 with TRBJ1-1; no definite D call. This CDR3 is built from 12 residues. V was cut by 6 bases and J by 1 base, with 6 bases left in between. CDR1 is MNHNY, CDR2 SVGAGI, per germline (reference sequence). In DNA form, the CDR3 reads TGTGCCAGCAGCTTCAAGAACACTGAAGCTTTCTTT. It translates to CASSFKNTEAFF.

This clone showed up just a few times. Here the CDR3 reads CASTLRTGGLNQPQHF. For the CDR3, the DNA is TGTGCCAGCACCCTGCGAACCGGGGGGCTCAATCAGCCCCAGCATTTT. This rearrangement joins TRBV7-8 to TRBJ1-5, with D maybe TRBD1 (6 bases). This CDR3 contains 16 residues. The V gene's germline CDR1 is SGHVS and CDR2 FQNEAQ. Trimming took off 7 bases at V and 3 bases at J, with 19 bases between the two ends.

The rearrangement links TRBV9 to TRBJ2-3; D not certain. Per germline, CDR1 SGDLS and CDR2 YYNGEE. V was trimmed by 2 bases and J by 7 bases, leaving 17 bases between them. The CDR3 has 15 residues. The CDR3 DNA reads as TGTGCCAGCAGCGTCGAGCCGTCGGACGTGAATACGCAGTATTTT. Protein: CASSVEPSDVNTQYF.

V usage is TRBV21-1 and J usage is TRBJ2-1. TRBV21-1 is a known pseudogene. This CDR3 region has 14 residues. CDR3 amino acids: CASRLHHSDNEQFF. The CDR3 bases are TGTGCCAGCAGGCTACACCATTCCGACAATGAGCAGTTCTTC.

The chain links TRBV25-1 to TRBJ2-3; no definite D call. V lost 5 bases, J lost 2 bases, and 14 bases lay in between. CDR3 length: 15 residues. Germline V gene data show CDR1 as MGHDK and CDR2 as SYGVNS. The CDR3 reads CASSIPAPYTDTQYF. CDR3 in DNA: TGTGCCAGCAGTATCCCGGCCCCCTACACAGATACGCAGTATTTT.

This clone showed up just a few times. This rearrangement joins TRBV6-1 to TRBJ1-5; D unresolved. CDR1 and CDR2 from the germline V gene are MNHNS and SASEGT. The CDR3 consists of 11 residues. V was pared by 10 bases and J by 9 bases, with 13 bases between. CDR3 amino acids: CATLGYGPQHF. The CDR3 DNA sequence: TGTGCCACCCTCGGATATGGGCCCCAGCATTTT.

In this sample, this clone turned up once. The V and J genes are TRBV19 and TRBJ1-5; D perhaps matches TRBD1 (5 bases). V was shortened by 7 bases and J by 7 bases, with 17 bases between the two germline ends. The CDR3 totals 14 residues. Germline V gene sequence: CDR1 LNHDA, CDR2 SQIVND (reference sequence). Here the CDR3 reads CASTRPGERQPQHF. CDR3 coding DNA: TGTGCCAGTACTCGACCGGGGGAACGGCAGCCCCAGCATTTT.

The chain employs TRBV5-1 and TRBJ2-2, with D possibly called TRBD1 or TRBD2 (6 bases each). CDR1 and CDR2 from the germline V gene are SGHRS and YFSETQ. V lost 0 bases, J lost 5 bases, and 14 bases lay in between. The CDR3 consists of 16 residues. The CDR3 sequence: CASSLDGGASTGELFF. CDR3 sequence (DNA): TGCGCCAGCAGCTTGGACGGGGGCGCGTCGACCGGGGAGCTGTTTTTT.

Judged by abundance, this clone is large. The gene calls are TRBV19 and TRBJ1-2; 9 nucleotides line up with TRBD1. The CDR3 loop spans 14 amino acids. Germline CDR1 reads LNHDA; CDR2 reads SQIVND (reference sequence). The V and J ends lost 6 bases and 4 bases, in that order; junction bases with no gene match: 6. The CDR3 region has the DNA TGTGCCAGTAGAGCCGGGACAGGGCTCTATGGCTACACCTTC. It specifies CASRAGTGLYGYTF.